These T cell receptor beta chains were read from a single sample in a study of T cell responses to AZD1222 COVID-19 vaccine. Profiling relied on immunoSEQ multiplex PCR, and the TCRdb table lists in-frame clones only, not all of them. In the table there are about 270,000 clones, 94% of which are singletons. The sample here was peripheral blood, taken 28 days after the second AZD1222 dose. The receptor set was obtained from an adult who received the AZD1222 COVID-19 vaccine. The conserved cysteine and the conserved F or W are not part of the CDR3 here.

v_gene,len,j_gene,CDR3aa
TRBV3-1/TRBV3-2,12,TRBJ2-7,ASSQRDRGYEQY
TRBV9,14,TRBJ2-7,ASSVGLAVHSDEQY
TRBV2,13,TRBJ2-5,ASTLVGTSGETQY
TRBV9,14,TRBJ2-3,ASSVDPGGSTDTQY
TRBV7-7,14,TRBJ2-1,ASSLNPTGNYNEQF
TRBV15,13,TRBJ2-1,ATSRDMGSYNEQF
TRBV7-8,11,TRBJ1-1,ASSSLRLSEAF
TRBV3-1/TRBV3-2,10,TRBJ2-3,ASSQQASAQY
TRBV2,13,TRBJ2-5,ASSEMASLAQTQY
TRBV30,12,TRBJ2-1,AWSVGLAGNEQF
TRBV29-1,11,TRBJ1-2,SVEGVRQTSYT
TRBV2,13,TRBJ2-4,ASSGQGAGKNIQY
TRBV9,11,TRBJ2-1,ASSVGTHNEQF
TRBV28,10,TRBJ1-2,ASSLGGVGYT
TRBV3-1/TRBV3-2,15,TRBJ2-7,ASSQSLGLAGYYEQY
TRBV4-3,13,TRBJ2-5,ASSQMLNRGGTQY
TRBV6-5,14,TRBJ2-5,ASSYYAQGGWETQY
TRBV5-1,13,TRBJ1-2,ASSPSGTGDYGYT
TRBV9,14,TRBJ1-3,ASSVSEGLGGNTIY
TRBV7-2,11,TRBJ2-7,ASRTGPAYEQY
TRBV28,13,TRBJ1-1,ASSSHRGRRTEAF
TRBV4-3,13,TRBJ1-5,ASSQEGGGDQPQH
TRBV28,12,TRBJ1-2,ASSFGQANYGYT
TRBV4-3,12,TRBJ1-2,ASSQERASYGYT
TRBV6-2/TRBV6-3,16,TRBJ2-3,ASSYLPWAGEETDTQY
TRBV6-5,12,TRBJ2-1,ASMMGTGDNEQF
TRBV27,15,TRBJ2-3,ASAPWGAGLSTDTQY
TRBV2,10,TRBJ2-7,ASGLAGYEQY
TRBV6-6,14,TRBJ1-5,ASRRMGTEANQPQH
TRBV6-5,12,TRBJ2-7,ASSRRERAYEQY
TRBV5-6,12,TRBJ1-4,ASSPTRTNEKLF
TRBV6-5,13,TRBJ1-5,ASSPPGRNNQPQH
TRBV14,11,TRBJ1-6,ASSLTDNSPLH
TRBV2,15,TRBJ1-3,ASSVFGSPNSGNTIY
TRBV7-8,14,TRBJ2-1,ASSLGGGTGNNEQF
TRBV5-5,14,TRBJ1-5,ASSWGPGARNQPQH
TRBV19,11,TRBJ1-1,ASSKAGTTEAF
TRBV6-5,13,TRBJ2-7,ASSLLAVASYEQY
TRBV7-3,12,TRBJ2-1,ASSLRASPGEQF
TRBV6-5,12,TRBJ2-5,ASSSSQGQETQY
TRBV4-2,12,TRBJ2-7,ASSQVKGTGEQY
TRBV2,13,TRBJ2-1,ASSGLDKAYNEQF
TRBV6-4,14,TRBJ2-1,ASSDSQANSYNEQF